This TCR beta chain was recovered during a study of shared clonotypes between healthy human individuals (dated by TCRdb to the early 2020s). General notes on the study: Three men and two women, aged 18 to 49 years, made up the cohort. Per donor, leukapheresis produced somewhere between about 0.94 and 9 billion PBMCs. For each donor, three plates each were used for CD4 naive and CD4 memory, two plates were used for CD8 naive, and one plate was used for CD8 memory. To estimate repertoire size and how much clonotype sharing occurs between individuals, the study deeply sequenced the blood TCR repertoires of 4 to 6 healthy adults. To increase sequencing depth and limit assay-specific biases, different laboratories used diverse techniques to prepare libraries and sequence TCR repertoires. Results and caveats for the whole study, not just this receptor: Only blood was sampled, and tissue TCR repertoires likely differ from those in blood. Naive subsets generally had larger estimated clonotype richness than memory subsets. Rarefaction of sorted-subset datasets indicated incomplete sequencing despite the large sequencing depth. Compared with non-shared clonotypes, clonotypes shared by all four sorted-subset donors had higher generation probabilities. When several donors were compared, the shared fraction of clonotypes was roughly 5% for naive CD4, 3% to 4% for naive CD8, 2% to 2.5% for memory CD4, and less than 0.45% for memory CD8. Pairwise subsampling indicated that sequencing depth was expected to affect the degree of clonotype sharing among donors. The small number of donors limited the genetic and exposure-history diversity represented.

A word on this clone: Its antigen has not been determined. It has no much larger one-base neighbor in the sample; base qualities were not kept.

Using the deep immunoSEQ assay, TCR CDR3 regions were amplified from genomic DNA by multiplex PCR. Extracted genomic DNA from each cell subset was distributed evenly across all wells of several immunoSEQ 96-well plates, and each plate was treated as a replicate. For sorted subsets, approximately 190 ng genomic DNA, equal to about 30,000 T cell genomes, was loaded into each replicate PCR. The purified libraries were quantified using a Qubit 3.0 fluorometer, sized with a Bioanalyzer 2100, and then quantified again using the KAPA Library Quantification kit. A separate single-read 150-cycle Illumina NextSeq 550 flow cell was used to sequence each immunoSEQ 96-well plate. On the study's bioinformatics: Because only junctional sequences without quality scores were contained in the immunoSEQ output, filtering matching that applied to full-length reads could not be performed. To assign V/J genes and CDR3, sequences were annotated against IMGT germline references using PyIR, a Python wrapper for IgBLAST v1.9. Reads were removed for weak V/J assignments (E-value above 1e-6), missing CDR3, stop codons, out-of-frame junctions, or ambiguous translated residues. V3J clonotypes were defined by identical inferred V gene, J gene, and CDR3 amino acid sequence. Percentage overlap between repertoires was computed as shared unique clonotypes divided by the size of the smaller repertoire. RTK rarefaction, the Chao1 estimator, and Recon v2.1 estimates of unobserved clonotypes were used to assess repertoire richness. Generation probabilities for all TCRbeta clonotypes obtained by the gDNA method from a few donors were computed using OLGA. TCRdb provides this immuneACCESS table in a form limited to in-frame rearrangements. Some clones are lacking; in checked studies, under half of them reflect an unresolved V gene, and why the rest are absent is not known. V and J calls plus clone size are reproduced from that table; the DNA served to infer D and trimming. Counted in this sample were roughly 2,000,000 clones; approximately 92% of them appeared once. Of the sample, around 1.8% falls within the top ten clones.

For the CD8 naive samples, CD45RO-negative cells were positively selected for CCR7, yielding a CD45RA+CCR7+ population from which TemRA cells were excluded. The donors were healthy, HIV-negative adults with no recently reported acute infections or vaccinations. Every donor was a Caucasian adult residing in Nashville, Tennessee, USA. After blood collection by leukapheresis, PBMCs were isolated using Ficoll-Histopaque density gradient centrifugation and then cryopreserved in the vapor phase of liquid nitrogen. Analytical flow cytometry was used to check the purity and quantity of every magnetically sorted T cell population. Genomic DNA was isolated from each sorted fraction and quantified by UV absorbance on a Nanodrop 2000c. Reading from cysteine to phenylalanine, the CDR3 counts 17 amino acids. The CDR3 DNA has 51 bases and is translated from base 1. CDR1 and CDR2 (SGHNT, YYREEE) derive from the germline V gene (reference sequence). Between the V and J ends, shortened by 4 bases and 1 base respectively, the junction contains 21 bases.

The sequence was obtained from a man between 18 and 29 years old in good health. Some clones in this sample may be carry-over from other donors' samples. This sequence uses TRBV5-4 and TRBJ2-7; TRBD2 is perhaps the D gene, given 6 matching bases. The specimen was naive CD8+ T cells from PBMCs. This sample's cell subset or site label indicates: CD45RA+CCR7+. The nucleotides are TGTGCCAGCAGCCGGAACTCCCAAGAGGAGGGGTCCTACGAGCAGTACTTC. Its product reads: CASSRNSQEEGSYEQYF.